Listed here is a single T cell receptor beta chain. These data belong to a study of CD8 T cells in Susac syndrome. With random hexamers, roughly 0.45 to 1 ug RNA was reverse transcribed. In TCRdb, the immunoSEQ multiplex PCR reads were re-called with MiXCR into one record per CDR3 protein. The profile shows 100,000 to 150,000 distinct CDR3 sequences, 90% to 95% of them singletons. V dropped 0 bases and J dropped 1; count of bases not matched to a gene: 4. The CDR3 has 15 amino acids. From germline, CDR1 is DFQATT and CDR2 SNEGSKA (reference sequence). Material for sequencing was CD4+ T cells from PBMCs. The receptor comes from a human donor with multiple sclerosis. V is TRBV20-1 and J is TRBJ2-3, with TRBD2 matching 7 bases. The CDR3: CSARDHRGGTDTQYF. CDR3 nucleotides: TGCAGTGCTAGAGATCACCGGGGGGGCACAGATACGCAGTATTTT.